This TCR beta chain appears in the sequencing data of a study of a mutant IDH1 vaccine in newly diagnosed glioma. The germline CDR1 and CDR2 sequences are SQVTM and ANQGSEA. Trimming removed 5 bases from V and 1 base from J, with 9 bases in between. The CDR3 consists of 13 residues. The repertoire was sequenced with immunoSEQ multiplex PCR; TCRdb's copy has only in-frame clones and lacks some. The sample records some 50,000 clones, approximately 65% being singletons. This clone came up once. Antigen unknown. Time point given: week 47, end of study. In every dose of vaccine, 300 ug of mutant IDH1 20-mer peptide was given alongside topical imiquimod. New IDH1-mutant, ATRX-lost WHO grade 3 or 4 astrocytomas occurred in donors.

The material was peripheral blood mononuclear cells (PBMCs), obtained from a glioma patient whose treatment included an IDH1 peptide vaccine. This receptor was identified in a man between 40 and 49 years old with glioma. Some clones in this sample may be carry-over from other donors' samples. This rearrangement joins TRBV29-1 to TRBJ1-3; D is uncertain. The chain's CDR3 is CSVTELSGNTIYF. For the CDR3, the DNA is TGCAGCGTTACAGAATTGTCTGGAAACACCATATATTTT.